A selection of T cell receptor beta chains follows, all from one sample in a study of long-term antiretroviral therapy in people with HIV. Data came from immunoSEQ multiplex PCR; TCRdb stores just in-frame clones and leaves some out. The sample has 16,000 or so clones; 85% to 90% are singletons. This specimen consisted of unsorted PBMCs, obtained 0.7 years before starting antiretroviral therapy. All receptors come from a man aged 45 to 65 with HIV. Both conserved end residues are part of each CDR3. Fields, in order: J gene, clone size, V gene, D gene, CDR3 protein, CDR3 DNA. A D gene is named only where the DNA matches it firmly. Size is stated for part of the rows, as once, few or many counts, or as a class when the clone is expanded.

TRBJ2-1 NA TRBV27 TRBD1 CASSRTGTGFYNEQFF TGTGCCAGCAGCCGAACCGGGACAGGGTTCTACAATGAGCAGTTCTTC
TRBJ2-4 NA TRBV10-2 NA CASSELGFAKNIQYF TGCGCCAGCAGTGAGCTGGGGTTCGCCAAAAACATTCAGTACTTC
TRBJ2-2 NA TRBV7-8 TRBD1 CASSSTGVYTGELFF TGTGCCAGCAGCTCGACAGGGGTTTACACCGGGGAGCTGTTTTTT
TRBJ2-7 NA TRBV27 TRBD1 CASSLRPGTESYEQYF TGTGCCAGCAGCCTACGGCCCGGGACAGAGTCCTACGAGCAGTACTTC
TRBJ1-1 NA TRBV13 NA CASSLTPDRNTEAFF TGTGCCAGCAGCTTAACTCCGGACAGGAACACTGAAGCTTTCTTT
TRBJ2-1 NA TRBV14 NA CASSQTQGLPYNEQFF TGTGCCAGCAGCCAAACGCAGGGTCTTCCCTACAATGAGCAGTTCTTC
TRBJ2-5 NA TRBV11-2 NA CASSLEPEETQYF TGTGCCAGCAGCTTAGAGCCGGAAGAGACCCAGTACTTC
TRBJ1-4 NA TRBV4-1 NA CASSQGSVTREKLFF TGCGCCAGCAGCCAAGGCTCGGTAACTCGGGAAAAACTGTTTTTT
TRBJ1-2 NA TRBV7-2 NA CASSLLRDYGYTF TGTGCCAGCAGCTTACTCCGGGACTATGGCTACACCTTC
TRBJ2-7 NA TRBV6-1 TRBD1 CASRSGTGFYEQYF TGTGCCAGCAGATCCGGGACAGGGTTCTACGAGCAGTACTTC
TRBJ1-6 NA TRBV7-3 TRBD1 CASSQTGSGSPLHF TGTGCCAGCAGCCAGACAGGGTCCGGGTCACCCCTCCACTTT
TRBJ2-1 NA TRBV30 NA CAWSVQGYEQFF TGTGCCTGGAGTGTTCAGGGATATGAGCAGTTCTTC
TRBJ2-5 NA TRBV27 NA CASSPGPRKPQETQYF TGTGCCAGCAGTCCGGGACCGAGGAAGCCTCAAGAGACCCAGTACTTC
TRBJ1-4 NA TRBV4-2 TRBD1 CASSQPPGQGASDEKLFF TGTGCCAGCAGCCAACCACCAGGACAGGGGGCTTCTGATGAAAAACTGTTTTTT
TRBJ2-1 few TRBV21-1 NA CASSKEELAGGNEQFF TGTGCCAGCAGCAAAGAGGAACTAGCTGGCGGTAATGAGCAGTTCTTC
TRBJ2-1 NA TRBV18 TRBD2 CASSPSGTTYNEQFF TGTGCCAGCTCACCATCCGGGACTACCTACAATGAGCAGTTCTTC
TRBJ2-2 NA TRBV5-1 TRBD2 CASSLYFRPAGEYTGELFF TGCGCCAGCAGCTTGTATTTTCGCCCAGCGGGAGAATACACCGGGGAGCTGTTTTTT
TRBJ2-5 NA TRBV5-1 TRBD2 CASSPKGQAGGFQETQYF TGCGCCAGCAGCCCCAAGGGGCAAGCGGGAGGGTTCCAAGAGACCCAGTACTTC
TRBJ2-7 NA TRBV12-2 NA CASRKGARRGESYEQYF TGTGCAAGTCGCAAAGGGGCACGGCGGGGGGAATCCTACGAGCAGTACTTC
TRBJ2-1 once TRBV5-1 TRBD1 CASSLVPGQGYNEQFF TGCGCCAGCAGCTTAGTCCCGGGACAGGGATACAATGAGCAGTTCTTC
TRBJ2-7 NA TRBV5-1 TRBD1 CASSSTGTGSLGEQYF TGCGCCAGCAGCTCGACAGGGACCGGCTCGTTGGGCGAGCAGTACTTC
TRBJ2-7 NA TRBV7-8 TRBD2 CASSPALAGTYEQYF TGTGCCAGCAGCCCTGCTTTAGCGGGCACCTACGAGCAGTACTTC
TRBJ2-3 NA TRBV7-2 NA CASSYRPRGFYTQYF TGTGCCAGCAGCTACAGGCCAAGGGGGTTTTATACGCAGTATTTT
TRBJ1-1 medium-sized TRBV28 TRBD1 CASSSTGWGINTEAFF TGTGCCAGCAGTTCGACAGGGTGGGGCATTAACACTGAAGCTTTCTTT
TRBJ2-3 NA TRBV7-3 TRBD2 CASSLRGTSGSSDTQYF TGTGCCAGCAGCTTAAGAGGGACTAGCGGGAGCTCAGATACGCAGTATTTT
TRBJ2-1 NA TRBV25-1 NA CASSRHYNEQFF TGTGCCAGCAGTCGGCACTACAATGAGCAGTTCTTC
TRBJ2-7 NA TRBV7-9 TRBD2 CASSELAGGVEQYF TGTGCCAGCAGCGAACTAGCGGGAGGGGTCGAGCAGTACTTC
TRBJ2-7 once TRBV18 TRBD1 CASSPGTGGSYEQYF TGTGCCAGCTCACCCGGGACAGGGGGGTCCTACGAGCAGTACTTC
TRBJ2-7 NA TRBV19 TRBD2 CASSMGLAGVREQYF TGTGCCAGTAGTATGGGACTAGCGGGAGTTCGCGAGCAGTACTTC
TRBJ1-1 NA TRBV15 NA CATSRDRGSGVGTEAFF TGTGCCACCAGCAGAGATCGGGGGTCAGGGGTGGGCACTGAAGCTTTCTTT
TRBJ2-7 once TRBV30 NA CALGGDQNSYEQYF TGTGCCTTAGGTGGAGACCAAAACTCCTACGAGCAGTACTTC
TRBJ1-4 NA TRBV7-7 NA CASSGGTNEKLFF TGTGCCAGCAGCGGGGGGACTAATGAAAAACTGTTTTTT
TRBJ1-2 once TRBV9 NA CASSVLTAPNYGYTF TGTGCCAGCAGCGTCTTGACAGCACCTAACTATGGCTACACCTTC
TRBJ1-5 NA TRBV4-2 TRBD1 CASSQEYRGLDHF TGTGCCAGCAGCCAAGAATACAGGGGTTTGGATCATTTT
TRBJ2-7 NA TRBV11-1 NA CASSQNYEQYF TGTGCCAGCAGCCAGAACTACGAGCAGTACTTC
TRBJ1-1 NA TRBV5-1 NA CASVQGPTNTEAFF TGCGCCAGCGTACAGGGACCCACGAACACTGAAGCTTTCTTT
TRBJ1-1 NA TRBV18 NA CASSPSSGDLSEAFF TGTGCCAGCTCACCATCGTCAGGGGATCTCTCTGAAGCTTTCTTT
TRBJ2-2 NA TRBV5-6 TRBD1 CASRATGRGRLLNTGELFF TGTGCCAGCAGAGCAACGGGCAGGGGGCGGCTATTGAACACCGGGGAGCTGTTTTTT
TRBJ2-7 NA TRBV15 TRBD2 CATSRDRRTSGSIGTYEQYF TGTGCCACCAGCAGAGATCGGAGGACTAGCGGGAGTATCGGAACCTACGAGCAGTACTTC
TRBJ2-7 NA TRBV27 TRBD1 CASSLSSGTGHYEQYF TGTGCCAGCAGTTTATCGTCTGGGACAGGGCACTACGAGCAGTACTTC
TRBJ1-5 few TRBV5-1 NA CASSLAPSAGNQPQHF TGCGCCAGCAGCTTGGCCCCCTCAGCGGGCAATCAGCCCCAGCATTTT
TRBJ2-1 NA TRBV5-1 TRBD2 CASSIPGVAGVEQFF TGCGCCAGCAGCATCCCTGGTGTAGCGGGAGTCGAGCAGTTCTTC
TRBJ1-2 large TRBV7-9 NA CASRGRGDYGYTF TGTGCCAGCAGGGGCAGGGGAGACTATGGCTACACCTTC
TRBJ1-6 NA TRBV30 NA CAWAASYNSPLHF TGTGCCTGGGCAGCCTCCTATAATTCACCCCTCCACTTT
TRBJ2-3 NA TRBV29-1 TRBD1 CSGTGQGGTDTQYF TGCAGCGGTACCGGACAGGGTGGCACAGATACGCAGTATTTT
TRBJ2-5 NA TRBV5-1 NA CASSPRGSGGKQETQYF TGCGCCAGCAGCCCCAGGGGTAGCGGAGGGAAGCAAGAGACCCAGTACTTC
TRBJ2-3 NA TRBV11-1 NA CASSLGRTDTQYF TGTGCCAGCAGCTTAGGGCGGACAGATACGCAGTATTTT
TRBJ1-1 once TRBV11-2 NA CASSSDGLNTEAFF TGTGCCAGCAGCTCCGACGGACTGAACACTGAAGCTTTCTTT
TRBJ1-2 NA TRBV6-5 NA CASSYSTAGGGYTF TGTGCCAGCAGTTACTCGACCGCCGGCGGTGGCTACACCTTC
TRBJ2-5 NA TRBV5-1 NA CASSLQAGQETQYF TGCGCCAGCAGCTTGCAGGCGGGACAAGAGACCCAGTACTTC
TRBJ1-2 NA TRBV30 NA CAWSVPGLGVHF TGTGCCTGGAGCGTTCCGGGCCTTGGAGTCCACTTC
TRBJ2-3 NA TRBV7-9 NA CASSLAEGAVDTQYF TGTGCCAGCAGCTTAGCGGAGGGGGCAGTAGATACGCAGTATTTT
TRBJ2-1 NA TRBV5-1 NA CASSLDNIGNEQFF TGCGCCAGCAGCCTCGATAACATCGGCAATGAGCAGTTCTTC
TRBJ2-2 NA TRBV2 TRBD1 CASGGQGASTGELFF TGTGCCAGCGGGGGACAGGGGGCCAGCACCGGGGAGCTGTTTTTT
TRBJ2-7 NA TRBV21-1 NA CASCPRQGGTYEQYF TGTGCCAGTTGTCCGAGACAGGGAGGCACCTACGAGCAGTACTTC
TRBJ2-7 NA TRBV14 NA CASSQDWVTGSSYEQYF TGTGCCAGCAGCCAAGATTGGGTGACAGGAAGCTCCTACGAGCAGTACTTC
TRBJ2-2 NA TRBV27 NA CASSLVADTGELFF TGTGCCAGCAGTTTGGTTGCAGACACCGGGGAGCTGTTTTTT
TRBJ2-7 NA TRBV4-2 NA CASSWSDEQYF TGTGCCAGCAGCTGGAGTGACGAGCAGTACTTC
TRBJ2-7 NA TRBV7-2 TRBD2 CASSSASKRGISYEQYF TGTGCCAGCAGCTCAGCGAGCAAGCGGGGGATCTCCTACGAGCAGTACTTC
TRBJ2-2 NA TRBV28 NA CASKLQQAFATRGDGELFF TGTGCCAGCAAACTTCAACAGGCTTTCGCTACCCGAGGGGACGGGGAGCTGTTTTTT